This T cell receptor (beta chain) was sequenced in a study of regulatory T cells in long-lasting Graves disease. Stated time point: persistent/refractory GD, antithyroid drugs over 5 years with positive TRAb. PBMC-extracted RNA yielded the TCR library. Diagnosis followed American Thyroid Association guidelines for Graves' disease. Construction of the TCR beta libraries employed iRepertoire HTBI primers in conjunction with Arm-PCR of CDR3 regions. TCRdb redid the calling of the multiplex PCR reads with MiXCR, one entry per CDR3 protein. The data show approximately 400,000 distinct CDR3 sequences, less than 25% seen once. The table lists this clonotype with many counts. This CDR3 is built from 13 residues. V was cut by 6 bases and J by 4 bases, with 12 bases left in between.

The receptor's source is a female donor with Graves disease. The chain uses TRBV12-3 or TRBV12-4 and TRBJ1-1; a possible D gene is TRBD1 (6 bases). The source was peripheral blood mononuclear cells (PBMCs), collected when the disease was refractory, from a patient treated with antithyroid drugs. This chain's CDR3 is CASRRTGPTEAFF. The DNA of the CDR3 is TGTGCCAGCAGACGTACAGGGCCCACTGAAGCTTTCTTT.